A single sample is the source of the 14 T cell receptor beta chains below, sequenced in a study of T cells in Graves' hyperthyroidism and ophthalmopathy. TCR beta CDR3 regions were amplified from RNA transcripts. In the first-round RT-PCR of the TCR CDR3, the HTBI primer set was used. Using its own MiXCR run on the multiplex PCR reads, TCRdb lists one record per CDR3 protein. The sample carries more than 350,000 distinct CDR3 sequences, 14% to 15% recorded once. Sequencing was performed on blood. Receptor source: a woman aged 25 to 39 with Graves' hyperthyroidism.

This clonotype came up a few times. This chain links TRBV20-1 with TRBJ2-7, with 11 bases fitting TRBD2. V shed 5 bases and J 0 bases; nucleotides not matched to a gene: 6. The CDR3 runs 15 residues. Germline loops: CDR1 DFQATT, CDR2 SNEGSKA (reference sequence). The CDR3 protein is CSAGPTSGSSYEQYF. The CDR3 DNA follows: TGCAGTGCTGGCCCTACTAGCGGGAGCTCCTACGAGCAGTACTTC.

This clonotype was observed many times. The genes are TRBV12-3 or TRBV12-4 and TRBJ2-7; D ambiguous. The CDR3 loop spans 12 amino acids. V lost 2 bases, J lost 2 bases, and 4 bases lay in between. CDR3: CASSLTPYEQYF. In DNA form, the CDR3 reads TGTGCCAGCAGTTTAACTCCCTACGAGCAGTACTTC.

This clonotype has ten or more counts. This chain's CDR3 is CATSPDGGRTEAFF. Here the CDR3 DNA reads TGTGCCACCAGCCCTGACGGGGGGAGGACTGAAGCTTTCTTT. The chain employs TRBV24-1 and TRBJ1-1, with D perhaps TRBD1 (5 bases). Germline values: CDR1 KGHDR, CDR2 SFDVKD. V was clipped by 7 bases and J by 5 bases, with 16 bases between them. The CDR3 has 14 amino acids.

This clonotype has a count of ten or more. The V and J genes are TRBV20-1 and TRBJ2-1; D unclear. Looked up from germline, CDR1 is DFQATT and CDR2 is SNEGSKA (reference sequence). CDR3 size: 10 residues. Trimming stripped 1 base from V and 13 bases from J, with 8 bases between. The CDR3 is CSARAEVQFF. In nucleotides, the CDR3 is TGCAGTGCTAGAGCCGAAGTCCAGTTCTTC.

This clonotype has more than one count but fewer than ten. The CDR3 reads CAISDAKLAGEGTGELFF. The CDR3 DNA reads as TGTGCCATCAGTGACGCCAAACTAGCGGGAGAAGGCACCGGGGAGCTGTTTTTT. The chain has TRBV10-3 and TRBJ2-2, with 11 bases lining up with TRBD2. The CDR3 is 18 residues long. Germline-derived CDR1 and CDR2 are ENHRY and SYGVKD. Losses at the gene ends were 3 bases for V and 4 bases for J; bases not matched to a gene: 10.

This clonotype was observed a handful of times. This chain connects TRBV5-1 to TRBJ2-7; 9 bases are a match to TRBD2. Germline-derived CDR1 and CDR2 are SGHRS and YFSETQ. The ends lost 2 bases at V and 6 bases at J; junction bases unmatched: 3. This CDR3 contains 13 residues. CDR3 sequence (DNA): TGCGCCAGCAGCTTTGGGACTAGCCGCGAGCAGTACTTC. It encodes CASSFGTSREQYF.

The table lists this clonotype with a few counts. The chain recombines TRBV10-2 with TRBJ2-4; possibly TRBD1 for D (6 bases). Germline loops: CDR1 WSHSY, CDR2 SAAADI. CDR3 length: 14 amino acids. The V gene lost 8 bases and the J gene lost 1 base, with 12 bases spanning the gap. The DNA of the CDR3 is TGCGCCAGCCCAGGGGTGGGGGCCAAAAACATTCAGTACTTC. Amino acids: CASPGVGAKNIQYF.

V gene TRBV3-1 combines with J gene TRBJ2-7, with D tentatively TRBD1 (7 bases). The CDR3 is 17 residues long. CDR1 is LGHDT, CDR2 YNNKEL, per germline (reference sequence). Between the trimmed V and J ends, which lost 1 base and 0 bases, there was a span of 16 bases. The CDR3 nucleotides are TGTGCCAGCAGCCAAGGCGGGACAGTGCTAACCTCCTACGAGCAGTACTTC. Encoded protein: CASSQGGTVLTSYEQYF.

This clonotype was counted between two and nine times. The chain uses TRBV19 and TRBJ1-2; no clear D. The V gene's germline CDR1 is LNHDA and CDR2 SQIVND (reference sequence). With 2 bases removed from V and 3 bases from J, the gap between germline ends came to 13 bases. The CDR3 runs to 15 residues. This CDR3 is CASSITRQAHYGYTF. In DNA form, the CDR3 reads TGTGCCAGTAGTATAACCCGGCAGGCGCACTATGGCTACACCTTC. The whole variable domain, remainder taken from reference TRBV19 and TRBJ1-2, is DGGITQSPKYLFRKEGQNVTLSCEQNLNHDAMYWYRQDPGQGLRLIYYSQIVNDFQKGDIAEGYSVSREKKESFPLTVTSAQKNPTAFYLCASSITRQAHYGYTFGSGTRLTVV.

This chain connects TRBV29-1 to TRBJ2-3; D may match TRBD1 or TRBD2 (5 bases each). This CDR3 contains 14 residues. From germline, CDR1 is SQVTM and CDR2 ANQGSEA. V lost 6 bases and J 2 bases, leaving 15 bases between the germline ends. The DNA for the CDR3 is TGCAGCGTGGACGGGACCCTCATCACAGATACGCAGTATTTT. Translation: CSVDGTLITDTQYF.

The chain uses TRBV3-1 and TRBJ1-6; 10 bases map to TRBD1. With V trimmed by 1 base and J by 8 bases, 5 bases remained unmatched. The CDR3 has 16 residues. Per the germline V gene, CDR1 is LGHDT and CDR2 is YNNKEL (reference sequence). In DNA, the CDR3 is TGTGCCAGCAGCCAAGCCGGGACAGGGGCTTATTCACCCCTCCACTTT. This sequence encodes CASSQAGTGAYSPLHF.

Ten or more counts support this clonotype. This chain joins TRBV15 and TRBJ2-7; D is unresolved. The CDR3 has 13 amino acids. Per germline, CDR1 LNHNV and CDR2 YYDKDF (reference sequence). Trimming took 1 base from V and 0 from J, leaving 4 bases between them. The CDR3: CATSRASSYEQYF. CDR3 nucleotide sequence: TGTGCCACCAGCAGAGCTAGCTCCTACGAGCAGTACTTC.

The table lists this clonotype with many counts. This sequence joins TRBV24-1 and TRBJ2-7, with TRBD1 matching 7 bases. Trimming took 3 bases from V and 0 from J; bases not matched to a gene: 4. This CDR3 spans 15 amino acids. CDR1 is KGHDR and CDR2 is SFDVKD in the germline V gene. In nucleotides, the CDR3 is TGTGCCACCAGTGATCCCCGGGACAGCTCCTACGAGCAGTACTTC. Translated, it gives CATSDPRDSSYEQYF.

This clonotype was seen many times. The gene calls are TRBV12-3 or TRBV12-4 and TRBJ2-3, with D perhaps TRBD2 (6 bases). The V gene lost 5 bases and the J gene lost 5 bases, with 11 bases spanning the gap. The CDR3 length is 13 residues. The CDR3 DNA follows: TGTGCCAGCAGTCCTGGTAGCGGAGATACGCAGTATTTT. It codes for CASSPGSGDTQYF.